These T cell receptor beta chains were read from a single sample in a study of response to subunit inactivated influenza vaccine. In TCRdb, the RT-PCR reads were re-called with MiXCR into one record per CDR3 protein. The sample holds over 750,000 distinct CDR3 sequences; 21% are singletons and the top ten take roughly 10%. Here the sequenced sample was PBMCs from blood, taken more than 4 days after vaccination. The source of these receptors is a man between 50 and 59 years old who received an inactivated influenza vaccine. Each CDR3 is given with its conserved first and last residue.

J | V | CDR3
TRBJ2-3 | TRBV20-1 | CSAQLAVGTDTQYF
TRBJ2-1 | TRBV4-3 | CASSQEVRFGEQFF
TRBJ2-2 | TRBV28 | CASSPGSIGPGELFF
TRBJ2-1 | TRBV20-1 | CSASLSVPRSYNEQFF
TRBJ2-3 | TRBV10-3 | CAISALLAGGADTQYF
TRBJ2-3 | TRBV20-1 | CSAPAGADDTQYF
TRBJ2-1 | TRBV12-3/TRBV12-4 | CASSLAAGGGDEQFF
TRBJ1-6 | TRBV20-1 | CSARHRDPALHF
TRBJ1-3 | TRBV5-1 | CASSDGFSGNTIYF
TRBJ1-1 | TRBV4-3 | CASSQAGQGAEAFF
TRBJ2-2 | TRBV28 | CASSPWGAGSPGERFF
TRBJ2-1 | TRBV7-9 | CASSLGGIWYNEQFF
TRBJ2-1 | TRBV24-1 | CATSDLRDTFGLQFF
TRBJ2-7 | TRBV20-1 | CSAFAGTGGPYEQYF
TRBJ2-2 | TRBV11-2 | CASSLSGRGANTGELFF
TRBJ2-1 | TRBV9 | CASSVGSAGNEQFF
TRBJ2-2 | TRBV7-2 | CASRLRLVATGELFF